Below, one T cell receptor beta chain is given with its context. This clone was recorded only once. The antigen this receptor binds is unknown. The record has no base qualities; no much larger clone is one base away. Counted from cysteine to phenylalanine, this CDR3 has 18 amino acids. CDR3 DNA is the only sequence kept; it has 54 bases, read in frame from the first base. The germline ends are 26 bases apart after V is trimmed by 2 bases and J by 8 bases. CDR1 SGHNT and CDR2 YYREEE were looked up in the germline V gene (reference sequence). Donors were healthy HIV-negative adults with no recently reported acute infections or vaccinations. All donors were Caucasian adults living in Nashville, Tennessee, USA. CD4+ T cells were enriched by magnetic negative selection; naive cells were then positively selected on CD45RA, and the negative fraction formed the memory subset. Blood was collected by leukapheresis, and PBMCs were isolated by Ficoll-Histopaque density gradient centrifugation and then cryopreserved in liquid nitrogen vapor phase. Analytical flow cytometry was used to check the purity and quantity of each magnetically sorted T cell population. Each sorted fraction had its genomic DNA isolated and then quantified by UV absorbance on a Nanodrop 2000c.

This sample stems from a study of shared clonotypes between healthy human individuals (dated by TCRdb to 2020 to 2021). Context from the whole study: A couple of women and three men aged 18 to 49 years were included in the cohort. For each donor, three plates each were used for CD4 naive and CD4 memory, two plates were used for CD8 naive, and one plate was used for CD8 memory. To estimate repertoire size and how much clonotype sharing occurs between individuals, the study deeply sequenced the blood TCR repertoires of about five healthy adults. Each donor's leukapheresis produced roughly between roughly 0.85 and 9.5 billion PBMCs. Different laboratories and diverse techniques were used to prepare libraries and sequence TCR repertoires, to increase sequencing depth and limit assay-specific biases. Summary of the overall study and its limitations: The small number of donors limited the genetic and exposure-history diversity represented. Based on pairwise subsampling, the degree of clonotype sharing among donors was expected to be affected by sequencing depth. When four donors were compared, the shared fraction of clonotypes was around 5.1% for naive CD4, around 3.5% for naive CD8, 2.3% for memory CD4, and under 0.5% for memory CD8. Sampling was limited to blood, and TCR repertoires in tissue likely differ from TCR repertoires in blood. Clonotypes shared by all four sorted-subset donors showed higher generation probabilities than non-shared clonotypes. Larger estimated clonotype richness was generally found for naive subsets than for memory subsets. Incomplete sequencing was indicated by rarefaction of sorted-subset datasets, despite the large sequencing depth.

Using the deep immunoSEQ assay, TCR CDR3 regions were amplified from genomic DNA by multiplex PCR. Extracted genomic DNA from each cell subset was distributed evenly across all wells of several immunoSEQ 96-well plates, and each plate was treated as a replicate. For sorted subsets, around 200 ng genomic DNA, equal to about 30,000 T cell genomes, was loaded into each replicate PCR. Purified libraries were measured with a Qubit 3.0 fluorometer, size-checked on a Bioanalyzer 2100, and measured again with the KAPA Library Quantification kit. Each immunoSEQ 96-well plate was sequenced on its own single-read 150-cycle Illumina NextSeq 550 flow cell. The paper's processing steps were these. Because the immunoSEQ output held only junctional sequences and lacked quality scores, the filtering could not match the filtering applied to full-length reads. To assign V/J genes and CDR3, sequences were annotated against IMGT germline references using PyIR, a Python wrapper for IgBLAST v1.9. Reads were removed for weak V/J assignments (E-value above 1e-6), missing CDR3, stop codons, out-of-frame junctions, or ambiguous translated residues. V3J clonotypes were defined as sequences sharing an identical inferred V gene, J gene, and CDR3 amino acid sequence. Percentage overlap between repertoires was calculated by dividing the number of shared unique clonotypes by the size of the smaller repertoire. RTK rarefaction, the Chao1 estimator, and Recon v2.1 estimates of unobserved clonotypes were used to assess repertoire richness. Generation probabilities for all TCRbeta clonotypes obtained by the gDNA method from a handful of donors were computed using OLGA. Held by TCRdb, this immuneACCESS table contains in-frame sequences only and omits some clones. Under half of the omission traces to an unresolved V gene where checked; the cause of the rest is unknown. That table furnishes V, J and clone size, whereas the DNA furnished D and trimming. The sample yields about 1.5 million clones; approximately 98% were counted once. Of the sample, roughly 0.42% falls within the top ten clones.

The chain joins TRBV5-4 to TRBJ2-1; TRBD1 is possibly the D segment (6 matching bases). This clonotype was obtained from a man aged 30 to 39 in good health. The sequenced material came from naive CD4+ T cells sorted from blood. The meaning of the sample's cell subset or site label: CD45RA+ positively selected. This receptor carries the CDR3 CASSLVLVVFGQSYEQFF. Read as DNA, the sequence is TGTGCCAGCAGCTTAGTTCTTGTCGTGTTTGGACAGAGTTATGAGCAGTTCTTC.